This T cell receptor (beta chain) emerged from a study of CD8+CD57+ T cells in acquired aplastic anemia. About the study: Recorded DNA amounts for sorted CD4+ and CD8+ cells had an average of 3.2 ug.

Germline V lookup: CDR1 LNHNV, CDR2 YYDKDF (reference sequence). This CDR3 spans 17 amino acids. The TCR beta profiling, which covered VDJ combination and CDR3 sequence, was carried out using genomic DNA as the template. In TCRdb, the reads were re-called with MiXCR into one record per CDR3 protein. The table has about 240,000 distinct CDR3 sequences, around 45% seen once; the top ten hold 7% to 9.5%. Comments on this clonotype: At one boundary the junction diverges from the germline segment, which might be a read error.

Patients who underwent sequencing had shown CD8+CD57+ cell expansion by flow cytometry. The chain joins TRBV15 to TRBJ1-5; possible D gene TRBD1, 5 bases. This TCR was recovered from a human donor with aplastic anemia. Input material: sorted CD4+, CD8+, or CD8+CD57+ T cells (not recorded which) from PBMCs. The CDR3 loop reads CASSQDFDSDSNQPQHF. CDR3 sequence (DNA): TGTGCCAGCAGCCAAGATTTTGACAGCGATAGCAATCAGCCCCAGCATTTT.